A single sample is the source of the 25 T cell receptor beta chains below, sequenced in a study of blood T cell repertoires in COVID-19. Using immunoSEQ multiplex PCR, the repertoire was profiled, and TCRdb retains in-frame clones only, with some absent. The sample has 91,000 or so clones, 86% seen once. The sequencing sample was made of peripheral blood. The receptor source for this set is a woman aged 55 to 70 in a cohort sampled during active or convalescent COVID-19.

V usage is TRBV6-5 and J usage is TRBJ2-7; 8 bases are shared with TRBD1. Germline V gene data show CDR1 as MNHEY and CDR2 as SVGAGI. J lost 3 bases, V lost 7 bases, and 8 bases had no gene match. The CDR3 spans 14 residues. The CDR3 reads CASTTGGRYYEQYF. CDR3 DNA: TGTGCCAGCACTACAGGGGGTAGGTACTACGAGCAGTACTTC.

CDR3 DNA: TGTGCCAGCTCACCACCGAGCAACTCGGGTGAAAAACTGTTTTTT. Its protein is CASSPPSNSGEKLFF. V and J are TRBV18 and TRBJ1-4; D remains ambiguous. The CDR3 extends over 15 amino acids. The V end lost 0 bases, the J end lost 7 bases, and 12 bases lay between the germline ends. Germline V gene lookup returns CDR1 KGHSH and CDR2 LQKENI.

This clone was recorded a few times. V usage is TRBV30 and J usage is TRBJ1-2, with D maybe TRBD1 (5 bases). This CDR3 comprises 17 residues. CDR1 and CDR2 from the germline V gene are GTSNPN and SVGIG (reference sequence). Between the trimmed V and J ends, which lost 2 bases and 6 bases, there was a span of 25 bases. The CDR3 DNA follows: TGTGCCTGGAGTCCCGGGAGGGGCCTGCTTCCCCGAAATGGCTACACCTTC. Translating gives CAWSPGRGLLPRNGYTF.

V usage is TRBV5-1 and J usage is TRBJ1-2, with a tentative D call TRBD1 (6 bases). V dropped 0 bases and J dropped 0 bases, with 6 bases sitting between them. The CDR3 runs to 14 residues. From germline, CDR1 is SGHRS and CDR2 YFSETQ. The CDR3 DNA reads TGCGCCAGCAGCTTGGCAGGGGCTAACTATGGCTACACCTTC. As protein: CASSLAGANYGYTF.

The V and J genes are TRBV11-2 and TRBJ2-1, with D tentatively TRBD2 (6 bases). The CDR3 is made up of 12 amino acids. Germline-derived CDR1 and CDR2 are SGHAT and FQNNGV. Trimming removed 5 bases at V and 9 bases at J, with 11 bases between. CDR3 loop: CASSPSEGEQFF. CDR3 bases: TGTGCCAGCAGCCCCTCGGAGGGTGAGCAGTTCTTC. The variable domain in full, completed from reference TRBV11-2 and TRBJ2-1, reads EAGVAQSPRYKIIEKRQSVAFWCNPISGHATLYWYQQILGQGPKLLIQFQNNGVVDDSQLPKDRFSAERLKGVDSTLKIQPAKLEDSAVYLCASSPSEGEQFFGPGTRLTVL.

This clone was detected once. The chain couples TRBV9 to TRBJ2-2; 7 bases are a match to TRBD2. From germline, CDR1 is SGDLS and CDR2 YYNGEE. CDR3 length equals 15 residues. The ends lost 4 bases at V and 6 bases at J; junction bases unmatched: 9. In nucleotides, the CDR3 is TGTGCCAGCAGCCCTCAGACTAGCTTGTCCGGGGAGCTGTTTTTT. This gives the protein CASSPQTSLSGELFF.

This sequence joins TRBV2 and TRBJ2-2; 8 bases are shared with TRBD2. Germline V gene sequence: CDR1 SNHLY, CDR2 FYNNEI. The CDR3 sequence is 17 residues long. Trimming at V came to 4 bases and at J to 2 bases, leaving 9 bases not matched to a gene. CDR3 residues: CASSGSGSGLNTGELFF. As DNA, the CDR3 is TGTGCCAGCAGTGGGAGCGGGAGCGGCCTCAACACCGGGGAGCTGTTTTTT. Variable domain in full (rest from reference TRBV2 and TRBJ2-2): EPEVTQTPSHQVTQMGQEVILRCVPISNHLYFYWYRQILGQKVEFLVSFYNNEISEKSEIFDDQFSVERPDGSNFTLKIRSTKLEDSAMYFCASSGSGSGLNTGELFFGEGSRLTVL.

CDR3 DNA: TGTGCCAGCAGCGGCGGACAGGGGATCTACAATGAGCAGTTCTTC. Encoded protein: CASSGGQGIYNEQFF. The chain recombines TRBV5-4 with TRBJ2-1, with 9 bases lining up with TRBD1. J was trimmed by 3 bases and V by 4 bases; bases with no gene match: 5. The CDR3 runs to 15 residues. Germline CDR1 is SGHNT and CDR2 is YYREEE (reference sequence).

The gene calls are TRBV10-1 and TRBJ2-1; 12 nucleotides match TRBD2. V lost 6 bases, J lost 8 bases, and 5 bases stayed unmatched. The CDR3 totals 14 residues. Germline V gene data show CDR1 as WNHNN and CDR2 as SYGVQD (reference sequence). The CDR3 DNA follows: TGCGCCAGCAGCCAACTAGCGGGAGGTCATGAGCAGTTCTTC. This encodes CASSQLAGGHEQFF.

The J gene is TRBJ1-5, the V gene TRBV28; TRBD1 aligns across 8 bases. The CDR3 extends over 15 amino acids. V was clipped by 3 bases and J by 2 bases; unmatched bases: 3. The germline V gene has CDR1 MDHEN and CDR2 SYDVKM. CDR3 bases: TGTGCCAGCAGTTTCCCGGGACAGGGCAATCAGCCCCAGCATTTT. This sequence encodes CASSFPGQGNQPQHF. The full variable domain, its missing parts supplied by reference TRBV28 and TRBJ1-5, is DVKVTQSSRYLVKRTGEKVFLECVQDMDHENMFWYRQDPGLGLRLIYFSYDVKMKEKGDIPEGYSVSREKKERFSLILESASTNQTSMYLCASSFPGQGNQPQHFGDGTRLSIL.

As DNA, the CDR3 is TGCAGCGCACGGGACAGAACAGAGCAGTACTTC. This translates into CSARDRTEQYF. The chain combines TRBV29-1 with TRBJ2-7, with 7 bases aligning to TRBD1. Germline loops: CDR1 SQVTM, CDR2 ANQGSEA. V lost 7 bases, J lost 7 bases, and 7 bases stayed unmatched. The CDR3 is 11 amino acids.

The V call is TRBV14, the J call TRBJ2-3, with TRBD1 as a possible D gene (7 bases). Trimming stripped 4 bases from V and 2 bases from J, with 16 bases between. There are 16 residues in the CDR3. The V gene's germline CDR1 is SGHDN and CDR2 FVKESK. CDR3 coding DNA: TGTGCCAGCAGCCGCGGGACAGAAAGACTCACAGATACGCAGTATTTT. Protein product: CASSRGTERLTDTQYF.

The V and J genes are TRBV7-8 and TRBJ2-1, with TRBD2 matching over 10 bases. Germline assignment: CDR1 SGHVS and CDR2 FQNEAQ. The CDR3 consists of 13 residues. With 6 bases clipped from V and 5 bases from J, the junction kept 1 base outside the gene matches. The CDR3 region has the DNA TGTGCCAGCAGACTAGCGGGGAACAATGAGCAGTTCTTC. It translates to CASRLAGNNEQFF. The full variable domain, its missing parts supplied by reference TRBV7-8 and TRBJ2-1, is GAGVSQSPRYKVAKRGQDVALRCDPISGHVSLFWYQQALGQGPEFLTYFQNEAQLDKSGLPSDRFFAERPEGSVSTLKIQRTQQEDSAVYLCASRLAGNNEQFFGPGTRLTVL.

The chain links TRBV12-3 or TRBV12-4 to TRBJ2-3, with 7 bases matching TRBD2. Trimming cost V 3 bases and J 4 bases; bases outside gene matches: 1. The CDR3 consists of 13 residues. The chain's CDR3 is CASSFSGPDTQYF. The DNA for the CDR3 is TGTGCCAGCAGTTTTAGCGGGCCAGATACGCAGTATTTT.

The chain employs TRBV5-1 and TRBJ1-1, with TRBD1 as a possible D gene (6 bases). Per the germline V gene, CDR1 is SGHRS and CDR2 is YFSETQ. Trimming cost V 3 bases and J 4 bases, with 13 bases left between them. The CDR3 sequence is 14 residues long. CDR3 sequence: CASSSTGLSTEAFF. The CDR3 nucleotides read TGCGCCAGCAGCTCCACAGGGTTGAGCACTGAAGCTTTCTTT.

This sequence joins TRBV7-2 and TRBJ1-5; the D gene is possibly TRBD1 (6 bases). The CDR3 contains 15 residues. V lost 2 bases and J 4 bases, leaving 12 bases between the germline ends. CDR1 is SGHTA, CDR2 FQGNSA, per germline. As DNA, the CDR3 is TGTGCCAGCAGCTTATTGGGGACAAGAAATCAGCCCCAGCATTTT. This codes for CASSLLGTRNQPQHF. The variable domain in full, completed from reference TRBV7-2 and TRBJ1-5, reads GAGVSQSPSNKVTEKGKDVELRCDPISGHTALYWYRQSLGQGLEFLIYFQGNSAPDKSGLPSDRFSAERTGGSVSTLTIQRTQQEDSAVYLCASSLLGTRNQPQHFGDGTRLSIL.

This clone was counted between two and nine times. The rearrangement uses TRBV30 and TRBJ1-1, with TRBD1 matching 8 bases. The CDR3 spans 13 residues. The germline V gene encodes CDR1 GTSNPN and CDR2 SVGIG (reference sequence). Trimming took 4 bases from V and 5 from J; bases not matched to a gene: 6. The chain's CDR3 is CAWTRQGRTEAFF. The CDR3 DNA reads as TGTGCCTGGACCCGACAGGGGCGAACTGAAGCTTTCTTT.

The genes are TRBV28 and TRBJ2-3, with 7 bases identical to TRBD2. Trimming took 5 bases from V and 5 from J; bases not matched to a gene: 4. This CDR3 comprises 13 residues. Germline CDR1 MDHEN, CDR2 SYDVKM. Here the CDR3 DNA reads TGTGCCAGCAGTGCCGGACTAGTAGATACGCAGTATTTT. This codes for CASSAGLVDTQYF. The complete variable domain, with remaining parts taken from reference TRBV28 and TRBJ2-3, reads DVKVTQSSRYLVKRTGEKVFLECVQDMDHENMFWYRQDPGLGLRLIYFSYDVKMKEKGDIPEGYSVSREKKERFSLILESASTNQTSMYLCASSAGLVDTQYFGPGTRLTVL.

This clone was seen more than once but under ten times. This rearrangement joins TRBV19 to TRBJ1-6; 8 nucleotides match TRBD1. In germline, CDR1 is LNHDA, CDR2 SQIVND (reference sequence). The CDR3 loop spans 15 amino acids. Trimming removed 5 bases from V and 9 bases from J; junction bases left unmatched: 9. CDR3 in DNA: TGTGCCAGTAGTCCGGACAGGGCAGCTCCTTCACCCCTCCACTTT. It yields the protein CASSPDRAAPSPLHF. Supplemented by reference TRBV19 and TRBJ1-6, the full variable domain reads DGGITQSPKYLFRKEGQNVTLSCEQNLNHDAMYWYRQDPGQGLRLIYYSQIVNDFQKGDIAEGYSVSREKKESFPLTVTSAQKNPTAFYLCASSPDRAAPSPLHFGNGTRLTVT.

This clone was counted between two and nine times. V is TRBV28 and J is TRBJ2-7; D perhaps matches TRBD1 (5 bases). Trimming took 3 bases from V and 2 from J, leaving 11 bases between them. Germline V lookup: CDR1 MDHEN, CDR2 SYDVKM. The CDR3 runs to 14 residues. The CDR3 DNA is TGTGCCAGCAGTTTTTCCCAGGGAACCTACGAGCAGTACTTC. Translation: CASSFSQGTYEQYF.

The V call is TRBV18, the J call TRBJ2-1; D call uncertain. V lost 4 bases to trimming and J lost 8 bases, with 9 bases between them. The length of the CDR3 is 12 residues. Germline loops: CDR1 KGHSH, CDR2 LQKENI. CDR3 region: CASSQLTYEQFF. CDR3 DNA: TGTGCCAGCTCACAGCTCACCTATGAGCAGTTCTTC.

V is TRBV3-1 (or the pseudogene TRBV3-2) and J is TRBJ2-1, with 8 bases aligning to TRBD2. The CDR3 consists of 15 residues. Germline-derived CDR1 and CDR2 are LGHDT and YNNKEL (reference sequence). J gave up 7 bases and V 2 bases, and 7 bases lay outside the gene matches. The CDR3 here is CASSQSGRGRNEQFF. CDR3 nucleotides: TGTGCCAGCAGCCAAAGCGGGAGAGGTAGAAATGAGCAGTTCTTC.

The chain employs TRBV7-8 and TRBJ2-1, with D possibly being TRBD2 (5 bases). The CDR3 is made up of 15 amino acids. Germline CDR1 is SGHVS and CDR2 is FQNEAQ. Trimming removed 5 bases from V and 2 bases from J, with 13 bases in between. CDR3 protein: CASSPRVGAYNEQFF. DNA of the CDR3: TGTGCCAGCAGCCCCCGCGTGGGAGCCTACAATGAGCAGTTCTTC.

The genes are TRBV27 and TRBJ1-3; TRBD1 matches 7 bases. Losses at the gene ends were 5 bases for V and 2 bases for J; bases not matched to a gene: 3. Germline CDR1 and CDR2: MNHEY and SMNVEV (reference sequence). The CDR3 totals 14 residues. As DNA, the CDR3 is TGTGCCAGCAGTCCCAGGGGGGCTGGAAACACCATATATTTT. Its protein product is CASSPRGAGNTIYF.

The rearrangement joins TRBV12-3 or TRBV12-4 to TRBJ2-7; D is possibly TRBD2 (6 bases). The CDR3 has 13 amino acids. Trimming shortened V by 5 bases and J by 6 bases, and 14 bases separated the two germline ends. The CDR3 coding sequence is TGTGCCAGCAGTCGCTCGGGGGACCCCGAGCAGTACTTC. It encodes CASSRSGDPEQYF.